This T cell receptor beta chain was sequenced for a study of shared clonotypes between healthy human individuals (TCRdb year 2020). Some background on the complete study: The cohort comprised a couple of women and three men aged 18 to 49 years. For each donor, CD4 naive and CD4 memory were each given three plates, CD8 naive was given two plates, and CD8 memory was given one plate. Per donor, leukapheresis produced somewhere between about 0.9 and 9.5 billion PBMCs. The study deeply sequenced blood TCR repertoires of five healthy adults to estimate repertoire size and the extent of clonotype sharing between individuals. To increase sequencing depth and limit assay-specific biases, different laboratories used diverse techniques to prepare libraries and sequence TCR repertoires. What the work shows at the level of the full study, not this receptor alone: The genetic and exposure-history diversity represented was limited by the small number of donors. Compared with non-shared clonotypes, clonotypes shared by all four sorted-subset donors had higher generation probabilities. Based on pairwise subsampling, the degree of clonotype sharing among donors was expected to be affected by sequencing depth. When a handful of donors were compared, the shared fraction of clonotypes was roughly 4.8% for naive CD4, over 3% for naive CD8, about 2.5% for memory CD4, and about 0.36% for memory CD8. Even with the large sequencing depth, rarefaction of the sorted-subset datasets indicated that sequencing was incomplete. Naive subsets generally had larger estimated clonotype richness than memory subsets. Sampling was limited to blood, and TCR repertoires in tissue likely differ from TCR repertoires in blood.

The table lists this clone with a count of one. This clone's antigen is unknown. Base qualities are not recorded, but no much larger clone differs from it by a single base. The donors were healthy, HIV-negative adults with no recently reported acute infections or vaccinations. Every donor was a Caucasian adult living in Nashville, Tennessee, USA. CD4+ T cells were enriched by magnetic negative selection, after which naive cells were positively selected on CD45RA and the negative fraction was taken as the memory subset. Blood was collected by leukapheresis, and PBMCs were isolated by Ficoll-Histopaque density gradient centrifugation and then cryopreserved in liquid nitrogen vapor phase. Analytical flow cytometry was used to check the purity and quantity of every magnetically sorted T cell population. Genomic DNA was isolated from each sorted fraction and quantified by UV absorbance on a Nanodrop 2000c.

Using the deep immunoSEQ assay, multiplex PCR amplified TCR CDR3 regions from genomic DNA. Extracted genomic DNA from each cell subset was distributed evenly across all wells of several immunoSEQ 96-well plates, and each plate was treated as a replicate. For sorted subsets, each replicate PCR was loaded with about 200 ng genomic DNA, equivalent to 30,000 or so T cell genomes. Purified libraries were quantified with a Qubit 3.0 fluorometer, sized on a Bioanalyzer 2100, and re-quantified with the KAPA Library Quantification kit. Every immunoSEQ 96-well plate was sequenced on a separate single-read 150-cycle Illumina NextSeq 550 flow cell. The source study handled its data this way. Because the immunoSEQ output held only junctional sequences and lacked quality scores, the filtering could not match the filtering applied to full-length reads. Sequences were annotated with PyIR, a Python wrapper for IgBLAST v1.9, and V/J genes and CDR3 were assigned using IMGT germline references. Reads with weak V/J assignments (E-value above 1e-6), missing CDR3, stop codons, out-of-frame junctions, or ambiguous translated residues were removed. A V3J clonotype was defined by an identical inferred V gene, J gene, and CDR3 amino acid sequence. Percentage overlap between repertoires was calculated by dividing the number of shared unique clonotypes by the size of the smaller repertoire. Repertoire richness was assessed with RTK rarefaction, the Chao1 estimator, and Recon v2.1 estimates of unobserved clonotypes. Generation probabilities for all TCRbeta clonotypes obtained by the gDNA method from a handful of donors were computed using OLGA. TCRdb retrieved this table from immuneACCESS and kept in-frame rearrangements only. Not all clones are present; in checked studies, unresolved V genes account for under half, and no reason is known for the remainder. V, J and clone size are taken as reported in that table, and D and trimming were inferred from the DNA itself. The sample includes 2 million to 2.5 million clones, with under 95% observed a single time. More than 0.35% of the sample lies in the top ten.

This clonotype was obtained from a man aged 18 to 30 in good health. Some clones in this sample may be carry-over from other donors' samples. Sequencing was done on a sample of naive CD4+ T cells from PBMCs. According to the study, the label for this sample's cell subset or site signals: CD45RA+ positively selected.

This receptor has the CDR3 CASSQGSSATSSYNEQFF. Read as DNA, the sequence is TGTGCCAGCAGCCAAGGTAGTAGCGCTACTAGCTCCTACAATGAGCAGTTCTTC. The sequence is built from TRBV4-2 and TRBJ2-1; TRBD2 is perhaps the D gene, given 5 matching bases. Sequences LGHNA (CDR1) and YNFKEQ (CDR2) are obtained from the germline V gene. The junction carries 16 bases between V and J, which are trimmed by 1 base and 0 bases respectively. The CDR3 spans 18 residues, from the cysteine through the phenylalanine. Of all the DNA, just the CDR3 is kept, 54 bases in frame from base 1.